This TCR beta chain emerged from a study of T cell changes during pregnancy in multiple sclerosis. TCRdb's copy holds only in-frame clones and misses some; the assay was immunoSEQ multiplex PCR. Found here are about 59,000 clones, roughly 93% of them singletons; the top ten hold less than 3.5%. The source was CD8+ T cells from peripheral blood mononuclear cells, collected in the third trimester of pregnancy. The receptor's source is a female donor with multiple sclerosis, enrolled in a pregnancy study.

CDR3 loop: CASSMGTGGADTQYF. Written as DNA, the CDR3 is TGTGCCAGTAGTATGGGGACAGGGGGCGCGGATACGCAGTATTTT. This rearrangement joins TRBV19 to TRBJ2-3, with 12 positions matching TRBD1. The trim removed 3 bases at V and 6 bases at J, leaving 4 bases unmatched. There are 15 residues in the CDR3. The germline V gene has CDR1 LNHDA and CDR2 SQIVND (reference sequence).